The sequence of this TCR beta chain was determined in a study of CD8 T cells in Susac syndrome (dated by TCRdb to about 2019). About the investigation overall: The study used repertoire sequencing to test whether antigen drove CD8+ T cell activation and differentiation in Susac syndrome. The clonality of the CD8+ T cell repertoire was compared across about a dozen healthy donors, roughly 14 Susac syndrome patients and under 17 multiple sclerosis patients. Overall study results and their limits: The study acknowledged that relatively few individuals were included in the TCR sequencing and HLA analysis.

On this clonotype: No antigen is known for it. Base quality data are lacking; no much larger clone is found one base away.

The junction shows trimming of 0 bases on V and 10 bases on J, plus 12 bases between the germline ends. The germline V gene (reference sequence) specifies MNHEY as CDR1 and SMNVEV as CDR2. The CDR3 contains 13 residues, cysteine and phenylalanine counted. The read is trimmed to its CDR3 DNA, 39 bases read in frame from base 1. Peripheral blood CD8+ and CD4+ T cells from healthy donors, Susac syndrome patients and multiple sclerosis patients were profiled using high-throughput TCR beta sequencing. Treatment-naive patients with stable or active relapsing-remitting disease fulfilling revised McDonald criteria were used as multiple sclerosis controls. Bulk CD8+ and CD4+ T cells were purified magnetically by negative isolation, whereas CD8+ TEMRA cells were enriched by FACS. Blood was drawn into EDTA tubes, processed within 24 hours, and PBMCs were isolated by density gradient centrifugation. PBMCs destined for TCR sequencing were cryopreserved in liquid nitrogen and later thawed in a 37 °C water bath. Purity of sorted or isolated CD4+, CD8+ and CD8+ TEMRA cells was at least 90%.

RNA was extracted using the RNeasy kit, and roughly 0.5 to 1 microgram was reverse transcribed with random hexamers. The immunoSEQ multiplex PCR assay, covering 54 Vbeta and 13 Jbeta segments, was used to amplify TCR beta CDR3 regions. PCR amplification bias was corrected using a synthetic template baseline for primer optimization and computational correction. For the original study's pipeline: Reads were annotated to V, D and J genes according to IMGT and were analyzed with immunoSEQ Analyzer, with only productive sequences retained. Clonality was calculated as one minus the Shannon entropy normalized by log2 of the number of productive unique sequences. Public and private clones were assessed among the 100 most prevalent clones of each patient and control. Clones were defined as Susac-specific when absent from the healthy and MS cohorts, from roughly 1,000 published viral clones and from other ImmuneACCESS disease sequences. TCRdb's own reprocessing of the public reads used fastp at Q25 and MiXCR and kept productive beta chains. Each entry is one CDR3 protein sequence, shown with its most common DNA and genes. It is TCRdb's table, rather than the study itself, that gives the V and J calls and clone size. The sample contains 150,000 to 200,000 distinct CDR3 sequences, approximately 95% of them found a single time. The ten largest clones capture less than 0.2% of the sample.

Rearrangement joined TRBV27 to TRBJ1-1, and perhaps TRBD1 as D gene, on 5 matching bases. The sequenced sample consisted of CD8+ T cells from PBMCs. This TCR was sampled from a human donor with multiple sclerosis. The DNA sequence is given as TGTGCCAGCAGTTTATCTCGGACATATGGAGCTTTCTTT. Translated, this gives CASSLSRTYGAFF.